This T cell receptor beta chain was captured by sequencing in a study of post-analysis software for immune sequencing data. Trimming shortened V by 1 base and J by 6 bases, and 13 bases separated the two germline ends. The CDR3 contains 15 residues. Germline V gene sequence: CDR1 SGHTA, CDR2 FQGNSA. Unique molecular identifiers featured in each of the TCR beta cDNA libraries. Input of roughly 0.95 to 11 million T cells yielded a few hundred thousand cDNA molecules. TCRdb itself ran the PCR reads through MiXCR, one entry per CDR3 protein. The data show approximately 770,000 distinct CDR3 sequences, about 43% seen once. Points from the study as a whole: By F measure, samples from a shared preparation batch strongly co-clustered. The five TRBV segments detected at higher frequency in patients than in controls included TRBV5-6, TRBV5-1 and TRBV20-1. Multiple sclerosis was associated with a significant reduction in normalized Chao1 diversity relative to controls.

For this clonotype: Its specificity is not known.

The receptor was derived from a girl under 18 with multiple sclerosis. This chain links TRBV7-2 with TRBJ1-5; perhaps TRBD1 as D (6 bases). The sample taken for sequencing was blood. In nucleotides, the CDR3 is TGTGCCAGCAGCTTAGTATCGGGGGGCTCTCAGCCCCAGCATTTT. Protein: CASSLVSGGSQPQHF.